Below, 14 T cell receptor beta chains from the same sample are listed, as sequenced in a study of blood T cell repertoires in COVID-19. Measured with immunoSEQ multiplex PCR; TCRdb has only the in-frame clones, and not every one. The profile shows about 240,000 clones, 87% of them singletons. Sequenced: peripheral blood. Receptors were obtained from a man in his fifties or sixties who had recovered from COVID-19.

Here the CDR3 reads CAIRELAGVNEQFF. The CDR3 DNA follows: TGTGCCATCAGGGAACTAGCGGGGGTAAATGAGCAGTTCTTC. V and J are TRBV10-3 and TRBJ2-1, with 11 positions matching TRBD2. Germline CDR1 reads ENHRY; CDR2 reads SYGVKD. This CDR3 spans 14 amino acids. V was clipped by 6 bases and J by 7 bases; unmatched bases: 5.

The chain joins TRBV5-4 to TRBJ2-2, with 7 nucleotides matching TRBD1. The CDR3 totals 15 residues. The V segment lost 4 bases and the J segment 7 bases; nucleotides outside the gene matches: 10. CDR1 SGHNT and CDR2 YYREEE come from the germline V gene (reference sequence). In DNA form, the CDR3 reads TGTGCCAGCAGCCTTGGCCAGGGGGTTAGCGGGGAGCTGTTTTTT. Its protein is CASSLGQGVSGELFF.

This chain uses TRBV4-1 with TRBJ1-2; TRBD1 might be the D (5 bases). Germline assignment: CDR1 MGHRA and CDR2 YSYEKL. The V gene lost 4 bases and the J gene lost 0 bases, with 15 bases spanning the gap. The CDR3 runs to 16 residues. CDR3 sequence reads: CASSPPGGITNYGYTF. The CDR3 DNA reads TGCGCCAGCAGCCCCCCTGGGGGGATCACTAACTATGGCTACACCTTC.

This clone was recorded a few times. This sequence joins TRBV28 and TRBJ1-2; the match to TRBD1 covers 7 bases. J gave up 4 bases and V 1 base, and 15 bases lay outside the gene matches. Germline V gene sequence: CDR1 MDHEN, CDR2 SYDVKM. The CDR3 covers 18 residues. CDR3 loop: CASSLFPTTGPLPYGYTF. CDR3 nucleotides: TGTGCCAGCAGTTTATTCCCTACGACAGGGCCCCTCCCCTATGGCTACACCTTC.

The gene calls are TRBV7-9 and TRBJ2-1; the D gene is possibly TRBD1 (5 bases). The V gene's germline CDR1 is SEHNR and CDR2 FQNEAQ (reference sequence). Trimming left V 2 bases short and J 0 bases short, with 8 bases between. CDR3 length equals 15 residues. This chain's CDR3 is CASSLRGSSYNEQFF. The CDR3 bases are TGTGCCAGCAGCTTAAGGGGTAGCTCCTACAATGAGCAGTTCTTC.

This clone was counted a few times. This chain connects TRBV18 to TRBJ2-7; 8 bases fit TRBD2. The germline CDR1 and CDR2 sequences are KGHSH and LQKENI. V lost 2 bases to trimming and J lost 8 bases; unmatched junction nucleotides: 14. This CDR3 contains 16 residues. This CDR3 reads CASSPKELGTSVQQYF. DNA for the CDR3: TGTGCCAGCTCACCAAAAGAGCTGGGGACTAGTGTCCAGCAGTACTTC.

With respect to this clone: Other DNA sequences within the sample encode an identical CDR3. This sequence joins TRBV6-6 and TRBJ1-2, with 10 bases aligning to TRBD1. Trimming removed 5 bases from V and 4 bases from J; junction bases left unmatched: 7. This CDR3 comprises 15 residues. Germline values: CDR1 MNHNY, CDR2 SVGAGI (reference sequence). The CDR3 DNA sequence: TGTGCCAGCAGTAGTCGGGACAGGGGTGCCTATGGCTACACCTTC. Protein sequence: CASSSRDRGAYGYTF.

A remark on this clone: The sample carries other DNA sequences with the same CDR3. The chain couples TRBV4-2 to TRBJ2-5; D is perhaps TRBD1 (5 bases). The CDR3 runs 14 residues. V dropped 1 base and J dropped 2 bases, with 8 bases sitting between them. Germline CDR1 is LGHNA and CDR2 is YNFKEQ. Here the CDR3 DNA reads TGTGCCAGCAGCCAAGTAAGACAGCAAGAGACCCAGTACTTC. This gives the protein CASSQVRQQETQYF.

The chain links TRBV6-5 to TRBJ1-6, with D perhaps matching TRBD1 (6 bases). V was pared by 5 bases and J by 9 bases, with 17 bases between. CDR3 length equals 15 residues. In germline, CDR1 is MNHEY, CDR2 SVGAGI. The CDR3 DNA reads TGTGCCAGCAGTCGCGAACAGGGCTTCGGTTCACCCCTCCACTTT. Its protein product is CASSREQGFGSPLHF.

V and J are TRBV10-3 and TRBJ2-3; D is unclear. Germline CDR1 is ENHRY and CDR2 is SYGVKD. The CDR3 spans 15 residues. Trimming left V 0 bases short and J 4 bases short, with 11 bases between. The CDR3 DNA sequence: TGTGCCATCAGTGAGTCGACTCTGTGTGCAGATACGCAGTATTTT. As protein: CAISESTLCADTQYF.

The chain links TRBV3-1 (or the pseudogene TRBV3-2) to TRBJ1-2; no reliable D call. The CDR3 extends over 13 amino acids. Germline V gene lookup returns CDR1 LGHDT and CDR2 YNNKEL (reference sequence). Trimming pared 4 bases from V and 13 bases from J, leaving 19 bases between. This chain's CDR3 is CASSLESSLCCTF. In nucleotides, the CDR3 is TGTGCCAGCAGCCTCGAGTCGTCGCTTTGCTGCACCTTC.

This clone was observed a single time. The CDR3 bases are TGTGCCAGCAGCTTACGGCGGGGCACAGATACGCAGTATTTT. Protein sequence: CASSLRRGTDTQYF. The V call is TRBV11-2, the J call TRBJ2-3, with D possibly TRBD2 on 5 matching bases. Per the germline V gene, CDR1 is SGHAT and CDR2 is FQNNGV. Trimming removed 2 bases at V and 1 base at J, with 7 bases between. This CDR3 is 14 amino acids long.

The chain links TRBV19 to TRBJ2-3; the D is unclear. Trimming stripped 8 bases from V and 6 bases from J, with 9 bases between. The CDR3 spans 11 residues. Looked up from germline, CDR1 is LNHDA and CDR2 is SQIVND (reference sequence). The CDR3 loop is CASGFGDTQYF. CDR3 in DNA: TGTGCCAGTGGATTCGGGGATACGCAGTATTTT.

The chain carries TRBV4-1 and TRBJ1-1; D possibly corresponds to TRBD1 (6 bases). Germline CDR1 MGHRA, CDR2 YSYEKL. Trimming took off 3 bases at V and 5 bases at J, with 19 bases between the two ends. The CDR3 extends over 16 amino acids. CDR3 in DNA: TGCGCCAGCAGCCAGCCCACAGGGCGCCCCAATACTGAAGCTTTCTTT. This translates into CASSQPTGRPNTEAFF.